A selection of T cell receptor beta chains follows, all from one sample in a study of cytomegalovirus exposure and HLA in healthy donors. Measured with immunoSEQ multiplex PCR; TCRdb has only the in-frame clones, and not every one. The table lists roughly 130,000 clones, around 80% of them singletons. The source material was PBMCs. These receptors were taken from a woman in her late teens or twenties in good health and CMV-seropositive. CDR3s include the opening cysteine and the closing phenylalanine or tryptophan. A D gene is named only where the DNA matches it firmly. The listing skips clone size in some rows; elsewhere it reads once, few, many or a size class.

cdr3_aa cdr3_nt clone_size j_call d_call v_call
CASSGRGMYAYGYTF TGTGCCAGCAGTGGCAGGGGGATGTACGCCTATGGCTACACCTTC NA TRBJ1-2 TRBD1 TRBV2
CASSAIGGAEETQYF TGTGCCAGCAGTGCCATCGGGGGGGCCGAGGAGACCCAGTACTTC NA TRBJ2-5 TRBD2 TRBV7-9
CATSRGTTSTDTQYF TGTGCCACCAGCAGGGGGACTACCTCCACAGATACGCAGTATTTT once TRBJ2-3 TRBD2 TRBV15
CASSPQAFLFNYGYTF TGTGCCAGCAGCCCCCAGGCCTTTCTTTTTAACTATGGCTACACCTTC NA TRBJ1-2 NA TRBV7-9
CASSLGPGGNPWTF TGTGCCAGCAGCTTAGGTCCGGGAGGGAATCCGTGGACCTTC NA TRBJ1-2 NA TRBV7-6
CASSPQNNEQFF TGTGCCAGCAGCCCACAGAACAATGAGCAGTTCTTC few TRBJ2-1 NA TRBV7-9
CASSLGLAGGEQETQYF TGTGCCAGCAGCTTAGGGCTAGCGGGGGGGGAGCAAGAGACCCAGTACTTC NA TRBJ2-5 TRBD2 TRBV7-6
CASMMESSYNSPLHF TGTGCCAGCATGATGGAGAGCTCCTATAATTCACCCCTCCACTTT NA TRBJ1-6 NA TRBV2
CASSLGGGTYYEQYF TGTGCCAGCAGCTTAGGCGGGGGGACCTACTACGAGCAGTACTTC NA TRBJ2-7 TRBD2 TRBV7-2
CASCRGTEAFF TGTGCCAGCTGCAGGGGTACTGAAGCTTTCTTT once TRBJ1-1 NA TRBV6-1
CASSETGDSYEQYF TGTGCCAGCAGTGAAACGGGGGACTCCTACGAGCAGTACTTC NA TRBJ2-7 NA TRBV6-1
CASSLGRGGPGETQYF TGTGCCAGCAGCTTGGGGCGGGGGGGCCCTGGAGAGACCCAGTACTTC NA TRBJ2-5 TRBD2 TRBV11-3
CASGLRLAGDTGELFF TGTGCTAGTGGTCTTCGACTAGCGGGGGACACCGGGGAGCTGTTTTTT NA TRBJ2-2 TRBD2 TRBV12-5
CASSLPGGRSYTF TGTGCCAGCAGCTTACCAGGGGGTCGAAGCTACACCTTC NA TRBJ1-2 TRBD1 TRBV5-4
CALTRRGAGEAFF TGTGCCCTTACACGGCGGGGGGCCGGTGAAGCTTTCTTT NA TRBJ1-1 NA TRBV30
CASSIIDTGNYGYTF TGTGCCAGCAGCATTATAGATACAGGGAACTATGGCTACACCTTC NA TRBJ1-2 NA TRBV9
CASSQIREAAGKQYF TGTGCCAGCAGCCAGATTCGGGAGGCGGCGGGGAAGCAGTATTTT NA TRBJ2-3 TRBD2 TRBV7-9
CASSLGRGTNEQFF TGTGCCAGCAGCTTGGGTAGGGGCACCAATGAGCAGTTCTTC NA TRBJ2-1 NA TRBV5-6
CASHLTGTNTGELFF TGTGCCAGCCATCTGACAGGGACGAACACCGGGGAGCTGTTTTTT NA TRBJ2-2 TRBD1 TRBV2